This TCR beta chain originates from a study of blood T cells in healthy people across ages. The V gene's germline CDR1 is DFQATT and CDR2 SNEGSKA (reference sequence). V lost 4 bases, J lost 4 bases, and 10 bases stayed unmatched. This CDR3 comprises 15 residues. This clonotype was detected a few times. Through a sample-barcoded 5' primer and a J-beta primer mix, a second PCR was run for roughly 6 to 11 cycles. TCRdb reprocessed the 5' RACE reads with MiXCR, giving one entry per CDR3 protein. The table lists about 670,000 distinct CDR3 sequences, over 40% of them singletons, with 13% in the top ten. Sequenced input: blood. The TCR originated in a woman of 80 years or more in good health. V is TRBV20-1 and J is TRBJ2-1, with TRBD2 identical over 7 bases. The CDR3 protein is CSATVVGGGYNEQFF. Here the CDR3 DNA reads TGCAGTGCTACTGTCGTGGGGGGAGGGTACAATGAGCAGTTCTTC.